Below, one T cell receptor beta chain is given with its context. Its cognate antigen is unknown. Germline V CDR1 and CDR2: MGHRA, YSYEKL. The CDR3 is 17 residues long. The ends were cut back, 1 base at V and 5 bases at J, with 20 bases in the middle. Researchers used the Oncomine TCR Beta short-read assay to sequence DNA from cultured CD4+ T cells. MiXCR was run by TCRdb on the PCR reads, yielding one entry per CDR3 protein. The table shows roughly 20,000 distinct CDR3 sequences, with around 35% occurring only once. The sample's treatment: approximately nine-day PBMC culture with coronavirus spike peptide pools or control peptides (ViraFEST assay). The data are from a study of vaccination and CD4 T cells after COVID-19. Study at large: The post-COVID sampling time was a median 101 days after diagnosis, ranging from 35 to 161. Overall study findings and caveats: Convalescent patients' vaccine-specific clones were spike mono-reactive in 304 of 307 cases.

The sequencing here drew on CD4+ T cells from blood, cultured in vitro, taken before SARS-CoV-2 vaccination. This clonotype was obtained from a human donor who had recovered from COVID-19. The rearrangement uses TRBV4-1 and TRBJ2-5; D assignment may be TRBD1 or TRBD2 (6 bases each). CDR3 coding DNA: TGCGCCAGCAGCCAAGTTTTCCTTGGGGGGCGCGGGGAGACCCAGTACTTC. This sequence encodes CASSQVFLGGRGETQYF.